The 15 T cell receptor beta chains below come from one sample, sequenced in a study of OX40 agonist ivuxolimab in advanced cancers. Libraries were prepared through the immunoSEQ multiplex PCR assay. Entries here come from immuneACCESS through TCRdb and include only in-frame sequences with V and J called. Some clones fail to appear in such tables; in the studies checked, an unresolved V gene covers under half of the shortfall, and the cause of the remainder is unknown. The sample table shows 63,000 or so clones, and about 90% are seen once. Together, the top ten hold approximately 3.9% of the sample. The source material was CD4+ or CD8+ T cells sorted from blood, sampled in a trial of the OX40 agonist ivuxolimab. Every receptor here comes from an adult with an advanced solid tumor such as melanoma, head and neck, liver or kidney cancer.

V is TRBV18 and J is TRBJ2-7, with D uncertain. Germline-derived CDR1 and CDR2 are KGHSH and LQKENI. There are 15 residues in the CDR3. V was shortened by 2 bases and J by 2 bases, with 13 bases between the two germline ends. In DNA, the CDR3 is TGTGCCAGCTCACCAAGCGCTTCACAGACCTACGAGCAGTACTTC. Translated, it gives CASSPSASQTYEQYF.

By sample fraction, this clone is medium-sized. The chain carries TRBV7-8 and TRBJ1-2, with D tentatively TRBD1 (5 bases). This CDR3 has 14 amino acids. Germline values: CDR1 SGHVS, CDR2 FQNEAQ. The V gene lost 6 bases and the J gene lost 6 bases, with 17 bases spanning the gap. CDR3: CASRRGESGDGYTF. The CDR3 nucleotides read TGTGCCAGCAGACGAGGGGAGTCTGGAGATGGCTACACCTTC.

V usage is TRBV4-1 and J usage is TRBJ1-1; no clear D gene. Germline CDR1 reads MGHRA; CDR2 reads YSYEKL. The CDR3 is 12 amino acids. Trimming cost V 4 bases and J 6 bases, with 9 bases left between them. DNA for the CDR3: TGCGCCAGCAGCCTTAAGGGATCTGAAGCTTTCTTT. Translating gives CASSLKGSEAFF.

This clone came up a few times. The genes are TRBV7-9 and TRBJ1-4; 8 bases align to TRBD1. Per the germline V gene, CDR1 is SEHNR and CDR2 is FQNEAQ (reference sequence). V trimming: 2 bases; J trimming: 3 bases; junction bases outside the gene matches: 2. The CDR3 length is 15 residues. The CDR3 region has the DNA TGTGCCAGCAGCTTACAGGGGGCGCCTAATGAAAAACTGTTTTTT. It translates to CASSLQGAPNEKLFF.

The gene calls are TRBV4-2 and TRBJ2-3, with 15 bases fitting TRBD2. V was clipped by 1 base and J by 5 bases; unmatched bases: 13. This CDR3 is 20 amino acids long. Germline-derived CDR1 and CDR2 are LGHNA and YNFKEQ. CDR3 protein: CASSQVQAGLAGGLEDTQYF. CDR3 coding DNA: TGTGCCAGCAGCCAAGTTCAGGCAGGACTAGCGGGGGGGCTGGAAGATACGCAGTATTTT.

This sequence joins TRBV7-6 and TRBJ2-2; D ambiguous. The germline V gene encodes CDR1 SGHVS and CDR2 FNYEAQ. CDR3 length: 14 residues. V gave up 5 bases and J gave up 1 base, with 8 bases separating them. The CDR3, as DNA: TGTGCCAGCAGCCCCTGGCTGAACACCGGGGAGCTGTTTTTT. Translating it yields CASSPWLNTGELFF.

As concerns this clone: This specimen includes other DNA sequences encoding the same CDR3. The chain links TRBV29-1 to TRBJ2-3; D possibly corresponds to TRBD1 (6 bases). V was shortened by 5 bases and J by 0 bases, with 12 bases between the two germline ends. Germline assignment: CDR1 SQVTM and CDR2 ANQGSEA. This CDR3 has 14 amino acids. Here the CDR3 reads CSVIQGPSTDTQYF. CDR3 DNA sequence: TGCAGCGTTATACAGGGTCCTAGCACAGATACGCAGTATTTT.

The V and J genes are TRBV6-6 and TRBJ1-4; D not resolved. Germline values: CDR1 MNHNY, CDR2 SVGAGI (reference sequence). The CDR3 covers 16 residues. The V and J ends lost 0 bases and 6 bases respectively, with 14 bases between them. CDR3 DNA sequence: TGTGCCAGCAGTTACTCGAGTGGAGGGTTTGATGAAAAACTGTTTTTT. Amino acid sequence: CASSYSSGGFDEKLFF.

V and J are TRBV6-6 and TRBJ2-5, with D perhaps TRBD1 (6 bases). CDR3 length equals 14 residues. Per germline, CDR1 MNHNY and CDR2 SVGAGI (reference sequence). Trimming left V 0 bases short and J 4 bases short, with 9 bases between. The DNA for the CDR3 is TGTGCCAGCAGTTACTCTCAGGGGCTAGAGACCCAGTACTTC. This gives the protein CASSYSQGLETQYF.

This clone was seen more than once but under ten times. V and J are TRBV6-5 and TRBJ1-5; the D is unclear. Deletions cut 0 bases from V and 7 bases from J, with 10 bases between. Germline loops: CDR1 MNHEY, CDR2 SVGAGI. The CDR3 is 14 amino acids. CDR3 nucleotide sequence: TGTGCCAGCAGTTACTCCCGGGTTGACCAGCCCCAGCATTTT. This sequence encodes CASSYSRVDQPQHF.

The rearrangement uses TRBV6-5 and TRBJ2-2, with 10 positions matching TRBD1. This CDR3 region has 16 residues. The germline gives CDR1 MNHEY, CDR2 SVGAGI. V lost 0 bases and J lost 5; bases outside the gene matches: 3. The DNA for the CDR3 is TGTGCCAGCAGTTACTCCCGGGACAGGGGAACCGGGGAGCTGTTTTTT. Protein product: CASSYSRDRGTGELFF.

The rearrangement links TRBV9 to TRBJ2-3; D not certain. The CDR3 sequence is 15 residues long. The V and J ends lost 4 bases and 4 bases respectively, with 16 bases between them. CDR1 is SGDLS, CDR2 YYNGEE, per germline. DNA for the CDR3: TGTGCCAGCAGCTCCCCAGCTGGGTCTCCAGATACGCAGTATTTT. Amino acid sequence: CASSSPAGSPDTQYF.

Remarks on this clone: Other DNA variants within this sample encode the same CDR3. V is TRBV7-9 and J is TRBJ2-7; the match to TRBD2 covers 9 bases. The J segment lost 7 bases and the V segment lost 3 bases, leaving 10 bases of the junction unmatched. Germline lookup yields CDR1 SEHNR and CDR2 FQNEAQ (reference sequence). The CDR3 is 15 amino acids. In nucleotides, the CDR3 is TGTGCCAGCAGCTTTAGCGGGGGCCCAAGGGATGAGCAGTACTTC. Translation: CASSFSGGPRDEQYF.

CDR3 residues: CASSVDGGTNEQFF. DNA of the CDR3: TGTGCCAGCAGCGTAGATGGAGGGACGAATGAGCAGTTCTTC. This rearrangement joins TRBV9 to TRBJ2-1; D possibly corresponds to TRBD2 (6 bases). This CDR3 contains 14 residues. Germline CDR1 SGDLS, CDR2 YYNGEE. Between the trimmed V and J ends, which lost 0 bases and 7 bases, there was a span of 11 bases.

This chain connects TRBV16 to TRBJ2-3, with D unclear. The germline CDR1 and CDR2 sequences are KGHSY and FQNENV. The CDR3 covers 12 residues. Trimming shortened V by 5 bases and J by 2 bases, and 5 bases separated the two germline ends. The CDR3: CASSRVTDTQYF. CDR3 bases: TGTGCCAGCAGCAGGGTCACAGATACGCAGTATTTT.